This T cell receptor (beta chain) was sequenced in a study of blood T cell repertoires in COVID-19. About the study: Donors in the United States, Italy and Spain gave samples during acute or convalescent COVID-19.

Per germline, CDR1 LNHDA and CDR2 SQIVND (reference sequence). The CDR3 has 15 amino acids. The V and J ends lost 7 bases and 7 bases, in that order; junction bases with no gene match: 7. Sequencing was performed with immunoSEQ multiplex PCR; in TCRdb, only in-frame clones are kept and a portion is missing. The sample lists about 63,000 clones; around 80% were seen once. This chain connects TRBV19 to TRBJ2-1, with 13 positions matching TRBD2. This sequence was found in a human donor in a cohort sampled during active COVID-19. Material for sequencing was peripheral blood. Here the CDR3 DNA reads TGTGCCAGTAATACAGGGACTAGCGGGACGAATGAGCAGTTCTTC. This codes for CASNTGTSGTNEQFF.